The TCR beta chain under discussion was sequenced for a study of neoadjuvant anti-PD-1 for oral cavity cancer (dated by TCRdb to the early 2020s). With respect to the entire study: Patients mostly received three to four biweekly doses of nivolumab at 3 mg/kg before curative-intent surgical resection. Patients without progression received a fourth nivolumab dose around day 43 and underwent definitive surgical resection on days 50-56. The parent correlative cohort had 12 to 13 patients and a response rate of about 35%. Patients with complete response, partial response or stable disease by RECIST 1.1 were defined as responders, whereas patients with progression were defined as non-responders.

The germline V gene supplies CDR1 SGHDT and CDR2 YYEEEE. The CDR3 spans 12 residues, from the cysteine through the phenylalanine. Only the CDR3 DNA stays, 36 bases, in frame from base 1. Deletion took 4 bases off V and 6 bases off J, with a span of 10 bases between the germline ends. The study at large found these results: Greater tumor shrinkage correlated with larger post-treatment sizes of preexisting intratumoral clones, which suggests that expansion of preexisting clones contributed to response. Only a few patients per response group were included in the TCR analyses, and larger cohorts for validation were called for by the authors. Higher pretreatment blood TCRbeta clonality and lower post-treatment tumor TCRbeta clonality were correlated with higher pretreatment blood Treg/Th17 ratios.

For survey sequencing, tumor libraries mostly used about 4.6 ug of input genomic DNA, with two replicates for each sample. TCRbeta libraries were prepared with the immunoSEQ hsTCRbeta kit according to the manufacturer's instructions. Sequencing of the completed libraries took place using an Illumina NovaSeq 6000 S4 flow cell after they had been pooled to approximately 3.3 nM. Per the authors' processing: The immunoSEQ Analyzer handled quality control and preprocessing of the raw data. The analysis was limited to productive rearrangements, and each clonotype was defined by a unique CDR3 amino acid sequence. Using the R package tcR, the researchers computed the Gini-Simpson index as their estimate of repertoire clonality. Gini indices were compared with Student's t test, and associations with tumor size change were assessed by Pearson correlation. TCRdb retrieved this table from immuneACCESS and kept in-frame rearrangements only. Not all clones are present; in checked studies, unresolved V genes account for under half, and no reason is known for the remainder. Clone size and the V and J calls come from that table; the DNA yielded D and trimming. The sample contains 5,000 or so clones, roughly three fifths of them found a single time. The ten largest clonotypes hold more than 8% of the sample.

In regard to this clone: The antigen this receptor binds is unknown. No per-base quality is available; no much larger clone lies one base away.

According to the study, the label for this sample's time point signals: before neoadjuvant nivolumab. None of the patients had received prior systemic or radiation treatment, and all were newly diagnosed with stage II-IVA oral cavity squamous cell carcinoma. Everyone in the cohort had locally advanced, HPV-negative oral cavity squamous cell carcinoma. Samples came from a longitudinal correlative study of a single-arm phase II trial of neoadjuvant nivolumab in oral cavity squamous cell carcinoma. Subject-matched pre- and post-treatment PBMCs and tumors from three responders and three non-responders underwent genomic DNA-based TCRbeta sequencing. The Maxwell RSC DNA from Tissue kit was used to isolate genomic DNA from tumor tissue.

The specimen comprised tumor tissue, sampled before nivolumab (anti-PD-1) treatment. This chain joins TRBV5-6 to TRBJ1-2; TRBD1 might be the D gene, on 6 matching bases. This sequence originates from a person aged 40 to 85 with oral cavity squamous cell carcinoma. The DNA reads as follows: TGTGCCAGCAGCCAAAACAGGGATGGCTACACCTTC. The encoded protein is CASSQNRDGYTF. Reference TRBV5-6 and TRBJ1-2 proteins supply the regions before and after the CDR3; the full variable domain is: DAGVTQSPTHLIKTRGQQVTLRCSPKSGHDTVSWYQQALGQGPQFIFQYYEEEERQRGNFPDRFSGHQFPNYSSELNVNALLLGDSALYLCASSQNRDGYTFGSGTRLTVV.